Presented here are 2 T cell receptor beta chains from one specimen sequenced in a study of T cell repertoires in ileal Crohn's disease. The repertoire was sequenced with immunoSEQ multiplex PCR; TCRdb's copy has only in-frame clones and lacks some. The data hold several thousand clones, with 75% to 90% observed a single time. Sequenced sample: ileal tissue. Receptor source: an adult with Crohn's disease.

The chain employs TRBV7-2 and TRBJ2-7; 9 nucleotides align to TRBD1. Germline CDR1 is SGHTA and CDR2 is FQGNSA. This CDR3 spans 15 amino acids. J lost 2 bases, V lost 0 bases, and 2 bases had no gene match. The CDR3 DNA sequence: TGTGCCAGCAGCTTAGCGGGACAGGGAACCTACGAGCAGTACTTC. The encoded protein is CASSLAGQGTYEQYF.

Regarding this clone: Other nucleotide sequences in the sample specify the same CDR3. The V gene is TRBV30, the J gene TRBJ2-7, with 7 nucleotides matching TRBD1. J was trimmed by 3 bases and V by 3 bases; bases with no gene match: 5. The length of the CDR3 is 13 residues. CDR1 and CDR2 from the germline V gene are GTSNPN and SVGIG (reference sequence). This CDR3 reads CAWRSGGYYEQYF. The CDR3 DNA reads as TGTGCCTGGAGGTCAGGGGGTTACTACGAGCAGTACTTC.